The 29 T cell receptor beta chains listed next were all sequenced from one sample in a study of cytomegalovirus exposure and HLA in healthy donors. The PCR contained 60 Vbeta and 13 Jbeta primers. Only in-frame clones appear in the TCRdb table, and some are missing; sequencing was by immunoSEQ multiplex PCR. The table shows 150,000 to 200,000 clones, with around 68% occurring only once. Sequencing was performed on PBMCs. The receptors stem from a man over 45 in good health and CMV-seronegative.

The CDR3 sequence is CASSLTATNEKLFF. For the CDR3, the DNA is TGTGCCAGTTCGCTCACTGCAACTAATGAAAAACTGTTTTTT. The rearrangement uses TRBV19 and TRBJ1-4; D uncertain. V lost 8 bases to trimming and J lost 0 bases, with 10 bases between them. The CDR3 loop spans 14 amino acids. Germline lookup yields CDR1 LNHDA and CDR2 SQIVND (reference sequence).

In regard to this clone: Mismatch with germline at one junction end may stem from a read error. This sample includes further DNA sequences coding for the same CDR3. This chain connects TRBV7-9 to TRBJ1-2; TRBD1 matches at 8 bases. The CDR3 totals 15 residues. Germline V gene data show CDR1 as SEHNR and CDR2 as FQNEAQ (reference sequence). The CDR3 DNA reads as TGCGCCAGCAGCCAACCGGGACAGGTCTTATATGGCTACACCTTC. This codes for CASSQPGQVLYGYTF.

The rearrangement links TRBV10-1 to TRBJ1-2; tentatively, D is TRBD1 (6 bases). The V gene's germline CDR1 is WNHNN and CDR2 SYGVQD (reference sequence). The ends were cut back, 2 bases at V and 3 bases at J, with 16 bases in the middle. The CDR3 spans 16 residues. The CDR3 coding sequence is TGCGCCAGCAGTGAGAACGAGGGGGAAATTCACTATGGCTACACCTTC. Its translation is CASSENEGEIHYGYTF.

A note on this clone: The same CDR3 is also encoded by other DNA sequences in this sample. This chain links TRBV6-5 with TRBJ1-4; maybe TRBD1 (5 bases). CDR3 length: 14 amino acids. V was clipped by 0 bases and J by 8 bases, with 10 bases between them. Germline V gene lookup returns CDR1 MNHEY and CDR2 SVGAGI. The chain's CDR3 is CASSYSDRGEKLFF. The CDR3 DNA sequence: TGTGCCAGCAGTTACTCAGACAGAGGAGAAAAACTGTTTTTT.

This CDR3 is CASSLSGGAGYEQYF. Here the CDR3 DNA reads TGTGCCAGCAGCCTGAGCGGGGGGGCTGGCTACGAGCAGTACTTC. The chain recombines TRBV9 with TRBJ2-7; TRBD2 agrees at 10 bases. Germline CDR1 is SGDLS and CDR2 is YYNGEE. Germline trimming cut 4 bases from V and 3 bases from J; bases unmatched to any gene: 7. The CDR3 loop spans 15 amino acids.

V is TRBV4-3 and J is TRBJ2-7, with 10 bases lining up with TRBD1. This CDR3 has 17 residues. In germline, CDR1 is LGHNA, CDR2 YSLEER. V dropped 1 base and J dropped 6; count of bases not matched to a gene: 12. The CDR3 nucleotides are TGCGCCAGCAGCCAAGTTCTCACCGGGACAGGGGTAAGCGAGCAGTACTTC. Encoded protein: CASSQVLTGTGVSEQYF.

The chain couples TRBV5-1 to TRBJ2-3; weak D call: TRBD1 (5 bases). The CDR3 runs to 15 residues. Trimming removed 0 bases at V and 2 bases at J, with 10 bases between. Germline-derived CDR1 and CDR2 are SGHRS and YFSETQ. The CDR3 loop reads CASSLEGLNTDTQYF. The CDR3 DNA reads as TGCGCCAGCAGCTTGGAGGGGCTAAACACAGATACGCAGTATTTT.

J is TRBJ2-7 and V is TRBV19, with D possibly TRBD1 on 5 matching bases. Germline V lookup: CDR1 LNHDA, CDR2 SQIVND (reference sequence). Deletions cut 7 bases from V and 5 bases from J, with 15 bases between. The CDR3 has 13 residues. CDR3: CASKFYAGHEQYF. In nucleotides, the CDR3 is TGTGCCAGTAAGTTTTATGCAGGGCACGAGCAGTACTTC.

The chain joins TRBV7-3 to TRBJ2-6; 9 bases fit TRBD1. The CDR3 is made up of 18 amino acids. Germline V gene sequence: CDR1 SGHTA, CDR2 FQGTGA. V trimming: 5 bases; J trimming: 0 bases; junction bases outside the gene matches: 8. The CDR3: CASSAGTGSVSGANVLTF. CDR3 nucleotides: TGTGCCAGCAGCGCCGGGACAGGGTCCGTCTCTGGGGCCAACGTCCTGACTTTC. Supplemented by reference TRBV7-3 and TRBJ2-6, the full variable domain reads GAGVSQTPSNKVTEKGKYVELRCDPISGHTALYWYRQSLGQGPEFLIYFQGTGAADDSGLPNDRFFAVRPEGSVSTLKIQRTERGDSAVYLCASSAGTGSVSGANVLTFGAGSRLTVL.

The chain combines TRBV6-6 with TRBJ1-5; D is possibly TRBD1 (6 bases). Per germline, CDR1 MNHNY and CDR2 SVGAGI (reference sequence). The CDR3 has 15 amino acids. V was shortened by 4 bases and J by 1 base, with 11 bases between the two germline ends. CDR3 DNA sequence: TGTGCCAGCAGTTTACAGGGTACAAGCAATCAGCCCCAGCATTTT. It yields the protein CASSLQGTSNQPQHF.

The CDR3: CASSQGLAGETQYF. The DNA of the CDR3 is TGTGCCAGCAGCCAAGGACTAGCTGGAGAGACCCAGTACTTC. The chain uses TRBV14 and TRBJ2-5; TRBD2 matches 7 bases. The junction had 3 bases not matched to a gene; V was cut back by 1 base and J by 4 bases. The germline gives CDR1 SGHDN, CDR2 FVKESK. CDR3 size: 14 residues.

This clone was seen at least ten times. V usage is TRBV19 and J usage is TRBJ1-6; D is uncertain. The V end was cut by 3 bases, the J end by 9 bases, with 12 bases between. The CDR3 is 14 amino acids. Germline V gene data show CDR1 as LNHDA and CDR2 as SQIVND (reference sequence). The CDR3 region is CASSIWIGGSPLHF. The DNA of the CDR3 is TGTGCCAGTAGTATCTGGATCGGCGGTTCACCCCTCCACTTT. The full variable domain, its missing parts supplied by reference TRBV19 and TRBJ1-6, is DGGITQSPKYLFRKEGQNVTLSCEQNLNHDAMYWYRQDPGQGLRLIYYSQIVNDFQKGDIAEGYSVSREKKESFPLTVTSAQKNPTAFYLCASSIWIGGSPLHFGNGTRLTVT.

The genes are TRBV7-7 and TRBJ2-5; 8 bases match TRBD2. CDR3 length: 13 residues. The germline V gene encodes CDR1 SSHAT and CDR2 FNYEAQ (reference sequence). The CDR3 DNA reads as TGTGCTAGCCGAGCGGGAGAGGATGAGACCCAGTACTTC. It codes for CASRAGEDETQYF.

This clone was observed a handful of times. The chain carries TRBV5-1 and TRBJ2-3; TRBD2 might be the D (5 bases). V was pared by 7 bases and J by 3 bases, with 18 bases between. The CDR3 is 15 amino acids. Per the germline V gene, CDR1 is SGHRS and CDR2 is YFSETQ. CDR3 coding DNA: TGCGCCAGCCGACTTGAGGGTACCCTTACAGATACGCAGTATTTT. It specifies CASRLEGTLTDTQYF.

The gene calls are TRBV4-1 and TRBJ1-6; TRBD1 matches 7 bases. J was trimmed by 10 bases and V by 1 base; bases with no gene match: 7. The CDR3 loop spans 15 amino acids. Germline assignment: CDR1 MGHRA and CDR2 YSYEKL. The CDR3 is CASSQAGAGGSPLHF. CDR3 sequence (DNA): TGCGCCAGCAGCCAAGCCGGAGCAGGGGGGTCACCCCTCCACTTT.

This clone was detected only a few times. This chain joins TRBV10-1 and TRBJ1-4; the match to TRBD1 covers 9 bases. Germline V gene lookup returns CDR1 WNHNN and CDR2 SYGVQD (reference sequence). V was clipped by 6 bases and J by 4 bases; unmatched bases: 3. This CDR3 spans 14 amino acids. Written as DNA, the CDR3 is TGCGCCAGCAGCCTGACAGGGGGTAATGAAAAACTGTTTTTT. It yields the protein CASSLTGGNEKLFF.

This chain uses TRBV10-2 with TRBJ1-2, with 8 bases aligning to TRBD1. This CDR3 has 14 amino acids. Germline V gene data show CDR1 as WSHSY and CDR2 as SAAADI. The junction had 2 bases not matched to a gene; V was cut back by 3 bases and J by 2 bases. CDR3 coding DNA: TGCGCCAGCAGTGACAGGGGGCGCAACTATGGCTACACCTTC. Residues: CASSDRGRNYGYTF.

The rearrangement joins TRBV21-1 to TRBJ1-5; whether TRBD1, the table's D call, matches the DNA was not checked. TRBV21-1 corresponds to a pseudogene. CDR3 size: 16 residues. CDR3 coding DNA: TGTGCCAGCAGCAAAGCGCGTGGGACAGGCAATCAGCCCCAGCATTTT. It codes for CASSKARGTGNQPQHF.

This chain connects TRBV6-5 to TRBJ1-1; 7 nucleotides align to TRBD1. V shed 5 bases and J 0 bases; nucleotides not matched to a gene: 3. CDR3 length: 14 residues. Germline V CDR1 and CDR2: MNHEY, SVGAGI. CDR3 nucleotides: TGTGCCAGCAGTCGCACAGGGGTGAACACTGAAGCTTTCTTT. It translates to CASSRTGVNTEAFF.

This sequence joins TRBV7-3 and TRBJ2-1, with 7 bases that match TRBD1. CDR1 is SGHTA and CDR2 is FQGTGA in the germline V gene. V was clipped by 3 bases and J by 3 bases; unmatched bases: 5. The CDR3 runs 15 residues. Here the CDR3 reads CASSFTGAGYNEQFF. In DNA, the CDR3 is TGTGCCAGCAGCTTTACAGGGGCAGGCTACAATGAGCAGTTCTTC.

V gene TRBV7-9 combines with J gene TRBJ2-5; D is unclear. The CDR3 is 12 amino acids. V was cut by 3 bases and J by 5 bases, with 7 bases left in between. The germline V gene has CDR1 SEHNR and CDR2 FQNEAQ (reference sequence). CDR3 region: CASSFTQETQYF. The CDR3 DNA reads TGTGCCAGCAGCTTTACCCAGGAGACCCAGTACTTC.

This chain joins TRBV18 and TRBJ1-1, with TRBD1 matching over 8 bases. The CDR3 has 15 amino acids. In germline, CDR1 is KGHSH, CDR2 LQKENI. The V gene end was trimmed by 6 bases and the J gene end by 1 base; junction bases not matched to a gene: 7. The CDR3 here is CASSPTGGGNTEAFF. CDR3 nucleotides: TGTGCCAGCTCCCCAACAGGGGGGGGGAACACTGAAGCTTTCTTT.

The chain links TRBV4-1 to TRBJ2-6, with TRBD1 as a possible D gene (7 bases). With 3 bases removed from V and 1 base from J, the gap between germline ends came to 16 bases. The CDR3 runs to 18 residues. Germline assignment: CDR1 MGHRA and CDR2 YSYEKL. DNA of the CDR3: TGCGCCAGCAGCCAGCGGGACAGCCGACTATCTGGGGCCAACGTCCTGACTTTC. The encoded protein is CASSQRDSRLSGANVLTF.

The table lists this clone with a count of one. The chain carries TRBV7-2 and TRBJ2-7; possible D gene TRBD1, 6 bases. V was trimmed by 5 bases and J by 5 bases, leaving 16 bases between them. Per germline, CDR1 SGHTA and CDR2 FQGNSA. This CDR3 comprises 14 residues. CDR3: CASSPQTGYHEQYF. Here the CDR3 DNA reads TGTGCCAGCAGCCCACAGACAGGCTACCACGAGCAGTACTTC.

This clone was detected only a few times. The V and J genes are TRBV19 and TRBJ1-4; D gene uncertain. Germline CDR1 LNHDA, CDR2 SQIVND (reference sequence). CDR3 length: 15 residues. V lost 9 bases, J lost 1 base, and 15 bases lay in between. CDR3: CASTRLVRTNEKLFF. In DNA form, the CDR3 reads TGTGCCAGCACCCGATTGGTTAGAACTAATGAAAAACTGTTTTTT. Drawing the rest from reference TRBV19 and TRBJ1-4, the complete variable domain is DGGITQSPKYLFRKEGQNVTLSCEQNLNHDAMYWYRQDPGQGLRLIYYSQIVNDFQKGDIAEGYSVSREKKESFPLTVTSAQKNPTAFYLCASTRLVRTNEKLFFGSGTQLSVL.

The CDR3 DNA reads as TGTGCCAGCAGTGTAGGGGATGGCTACACCTTC. This sequence encodes CASSVGDGYTF. The chain employs TRBV2 and TRBJ1-2, with TRBD1 as a possible D gene (5 bases). Trimming removed 4 bases from V and 6 bases from J, with 6 bases in between. The CDR3 is 11 amino acids. Per the germline V gene, CDR1 is SNHLY and CDR2 is FYNNEI.

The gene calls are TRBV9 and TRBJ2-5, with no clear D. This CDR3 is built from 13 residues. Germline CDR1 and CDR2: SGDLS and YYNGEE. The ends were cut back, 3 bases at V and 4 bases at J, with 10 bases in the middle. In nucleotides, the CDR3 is TGTGCCAGCAGCGCCGACACCCTAGAGACCCAGTACTTC. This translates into CASSADTLETQYF.

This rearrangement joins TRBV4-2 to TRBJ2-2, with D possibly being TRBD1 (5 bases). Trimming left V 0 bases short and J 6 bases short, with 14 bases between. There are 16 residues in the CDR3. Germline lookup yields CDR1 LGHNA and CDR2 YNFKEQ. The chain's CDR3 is CASSQENMGRPGELFF. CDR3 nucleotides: TGTGCCAGCAGCCAAGAAAACATGGGGCGCCCCGGGGAGCTGTTTTTT.

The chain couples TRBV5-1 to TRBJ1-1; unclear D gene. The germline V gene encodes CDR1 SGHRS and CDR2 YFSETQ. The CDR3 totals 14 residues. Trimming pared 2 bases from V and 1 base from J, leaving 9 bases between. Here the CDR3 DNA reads TGCGCCAGCAGCTTAATCGAGGGGAACACTGAAGCTTTCTTT. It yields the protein CASSLIEGNTEAFF.